This entry lists 4 T cell receptor beta chains sequenced from one sample in a study of cytomegalovirus exposure and HLA in healthy donors. Sequenced by immunoSEQ multiplex PCR; TCRdb stores in-frame clones only, minus some. The repertoire holds about 71,000 clones, with 85% to 95% as singletons. Sequenced: PBMCs. These receptors came from a man aged 18 to 29 in good health and CMV-seropositive.

The rearrangement links TRBV4-1 to TRBJ2-7; TRBD2 aligns across 13 bases. From germline, CDR1 is MGHRA and CDR2 YSYEKL. The length of the CDR3 is 20 residues. The V segment lost 0 bases and the J segment 3 bases; nucleotides outside the gene matches: 14. Here the CDR3 reads CASSQDWGPGLAGALYEQYF. DNA for the CDR3: TGCGCCAGCAGCCAAGATTGGGGCCCCGGACTAGCGGGGGCCCTCTACGAGCAGTACTTC.

The CDR3 protein is CASSGLDSSSYEQYF. The CDR3 DNA reads TGTGCCAGTTCGGGTTTAGACAGCAGCTCCTACGAGCAGTACTTC. The genes are TRBV19 and TRBJ2-7; a weak D match, TRBD1 (5 bases). Germline-derived CDR1 and CDR2 are LNHDA and SQIVND (reference sequence). V was shortened by 8 bases and J by 0 bases, with 17 bases between the two germline ends. CDR3 length: 15 residues.

The rearrangement joins TRBV7-3 to TRBJ2-1; D possibly corresponds to TRBD2 (5 bases). The CDR3 covers 14 residues. Germline lookup yields CDR1 SGHTA and CDR2 FQGTGA. V lost 4 bases, J lost 2 bases, and 9 bases lay in between. CDR3 nucleotide sequence: TGTGCCAGCAGCTATGGAGGTCCCTACAATGAGCAGTTCTTC. It is translated as CASSYGGPYNEQFF.

The chain links TRBV9 to TRBJ1-3, with D possibly being TRBD1 (5 bases). This CDR3 has 15 amino acids. From germline, CDR1 is SGDLS and CDR2 YYNGEE. Deletions cut 0 bases from V and 2 bases from J, with 9 bases between. CDR3 DNA: TGTGCCAGCAGCGTAGGGGCAGGGACTGGAAACACCATATATTTT. Residues: CASSVGAGTGNTIYF.